This T cell receptor beta chain came from a study of cytomegalovirus exposure and HLA in healthy donors. Whole-study results and caveats: In vitro, three CMV-associated chains proved specific for CMV antigens. Cytomegalovirus status was reportedly diagnosed by the classifier with high specificity and sensitivity. 150 or so TCR beta chains were listed as cytomegalovirus-associated.

The approximately 120-subject validation cohort, separate from the 666-subject first cohort, included the donors. The V gene end was trimmed by 5 bases and the J gene end by 6 bases; junction bases not matched to a gene: 5. CDR1 and CDR2 (germline): MNHEY, SMNVEV (reference sequence). The CDR3 length is 14 residues. As concerns this clone: Antigen unknown.

TCRdb's table, derived via immunoSEQ multiplex PCR, lists solely in-frame clones and lacks some. The sample shows approximately 120,000 clones, about 96% of them seen only once. This TCR was recovered from a man aged 18 to 30 in good health and CMV-seronegative. The sample taken for sequencing was PBMCs. The chain uses TRBV27 and TRBJ2-4; 9 nucleotides line up with TRBD2. The CDR3 nucleotides read TGTGCCAGCAGTCTAGCGGGAACGGGAAACATTCAGTACTTC. Encoded protein: CASSLAGTGNIQYF.